Listed below are T cell receptor beta chains from one sample, sequenced in a study of T cells in Graves' hyperthyroidism and ophthalmopathy. TCRdb recomputed calls from the multiplex PCR reads with MiXCR, one row per CDR3 protein. Of about 350,000 distinct CDR3 sequences in the sample, roughly an eighth were seen once. The sequencing sample was made of blood. These receptors all come from a woman aged 40 to 50 with Graves' ophthalmopathy. Each CDR3 is given without its conserved first and last residue. The order of the fields is V gene, J gene, CDR3 protein.

V: TRBV7-9
J: TRBJ2-1
CDR3: ASSLLAVNEQF

V: TRBV10-1
J: TRBJ2-3
CDR3: ASSDPKTSGATDTQY

V: TRBV2
J: TRBJ2-2
CDR3: ASSEKGQVTEELF

V: TRBV12-3/TRBV12-4
J: TRBJ2-5
CDR3: ASSLLGRETQY

V: TRBV20-1
J: TRBJ2-7
CDR3: SARDVDTTAQVAYEQY

V: TRBV20-1
J: TRBJ2-7
CDR3: SAEPRGGDEQY

V: TRBV5-1
J: TRBJ2-1
CDR3: ASSLDGTVSPYNEQF

V: TRBV7-8
J: TRBJ2-7
CDR3: ASSLFLNYEQY

V: TRBV28
J: TRBJ2-1
CDR3: ASGGGGFYNEQF

V: TRBV20-1
J: TRBJ2-1
CDR3: SARGGGSSSYNKQF

V: TRBV7-2
J: TRBJ2-1
CDR3: ASSLAPATYNEQF

V: TRBV20-1
J: TRBJ1-5
CDR3: SVREEGLGQPQH

V: TRBV12-3/TRBV12-4
J: TRBJ1-5
CDR3: ASRLGYGQPQH

V: TRBV19
J: TRBJ2-3
CDR3: ASSIQQGLTDTQY

V: TRBV27
J: TRBJ2-1
CDR3: ASSSGLGGEQF

V: TRBV7-2
J: TRBJ1-1
CDR3: ASSIPDRVTEAF

V: TRBV7-9
J: TRBJ1-4
CDR3: ASSLAGQNEKLF

V: TRBV3-1
J: TRBJ1-4
CDR3: ASSQSRTGNEKLF

V: TRBV10-3
J: TRBJ2-7
CDR3: AISELMGTGGGEQY

V: TRBV30
J: TRBJ1-5
CDR3: AWSVSTNQPQH

V: TRBV5-1
J: TRBJ1-2
CDR3: ASSPQGARGGYT

V: TRBV2
J: TRBJ2-5
CDR3: ASNDRGGGETQY

V: TRBV2
J: TRBJ1-5
CDR3: ASLGQGNQPQH

V: TRBV7-6
J: TRBJ2-1
CDR3: ASSLDLRTGRATSGLWF

V: TRBV27
J: TRBJ2-7
CDR3: ASSLSGQALYSYEQY

V: TRBV19
J: TRBJ2-7
CDR3: ATRPDRGYEQY

V: TRBV30
J: TRBJ1-2
CDR3: AWSPSGNYGYT

V: TRBV7-9
J: TRBJ2-3
CDR3: ASSKGLAGLGDTQY

V: TRBV11-2
J: TRBJ1-5
CDR3: ASSLDAGGGQPQH

V: TRBV11-2
J: TRBJ2-5
CDR3: ANSLVGGVETQY

V: TRBV2
J: TRBJ1-3
CDR3: ASSEGQNPGNTIY

V: TRBV7-9
J: TRBJ2-5
CDR3: ASSFRLGEGTQY

V: TRBV19
J: TRBJ1-4
CDR3: ASSRTGADEKLF

V: TRBV3-1
J: TRBJ1-3
CDR3: ASSRINSGNTIY